Listed below are T cell receptor beta chains from one sample, sequenced in a study of beta chain features in type 1 diabetes. Clones were read by immunoSEQ multiplex PCR, and TCRdb kept only the in-frame ones, dropping some. The sample shows around 130,000 clones, around 15% of them seen only once. Specimen: central memory CD4+ T cells from blood. The receptors shown here come from a man aged 30 to 45 with type 1 diabetes. Each CDR3 is given with its conserved first and last residue. D genes are given only for firm matches. Expanded clones are given a class, and other clones once, few, many or no size at all.

size	V	J	D	CDR3	DNA
.	TRBV6-5	TRBJ1-1	.	CASSYQSKGGTEAFF	TGTGCCAGCAGTTACCAGTCTAAGGGTGGGACTGAAGCTTTCTTT
few	TRBV11-2	TRBJ2-7	TRBD1	CASSLTGDTEQYF	TGTGCCAGCAGCTTGACAGGGGATACCGAGCAGTACTTC
few	TRBV7-2	TRBJ1-5	.	CASSLGTQPQHF	TGTGCCAGCAGCTTAGGAACTCAGCCCCAGCATTTT
few	TRBV28	TRBJ1-2	.	CASSPERVGYTF	TGTGCCAGCAGCCCTGAGAGGGTTGGCTACACCTTC
.	TRBV27	TRBJ2-3	TRBD2	CASSSRGGALNTQYF	TGTGCCAGCAGTTCCCGCGGGGGGGCTCTGAATACGCAGTATTTT
.	TRBV7-6	TRBJ1-6	.	CASSLDTGASPLHF	TGTGCCAGCAGCTTAGATACAGGAGCATCACCCCTCCACTTT
.	TRBV7-9	TRBJ2-3	.	CASSPVQGRADTQYF	TGTGCCAGCAGCCCGGTCCAAGGCCGGGCAGATACGCAGTATTTT
.	TRBV30	TRBJ2-1	.	CAWSVPAAEQFF	TGTGCCTGGAGTGTACCAGCTGCTGAGCAGTTCTTC
few	TRBV27	TRBJ2-2	.	CASSSSTGELFF	TGTGCCAGCAGTTCGTCGACCGGGGAGCTGTTTTTT
.	TRBV15	TRBJ1-6	.	CATSRDREAPLHF	TGTGCCACCAGCAGAGACAGGGAGGCACCCCTCCACTTT
.	TRBV20-1	TRBJ2-7	.	CSAEGSEQYF	TGCAGTGCTGAGGGCTCCGAGCAGTACTTC
.	TRBV28	TRBJ1-6	.	CASSFVNPYNSPLHF	TGTGCCAGCAGTTTCGTTAATCCCTATAATTCACCCCTCCACTTT
.	TRBV13	TRBJ2-7	TRBD2	CASSLAPSSGGAVEQYF	TGTGCCAGCAGCTTAGCTCCTAGTAGCGGGGGGGCCGTCGAGCAGTACTTC
.	TRBV27	TRBJ2-5	TRBD1	CASSPRQGRVQETQYF	TGTGCCAGCAGTCCAAGACAGGGGCGGGTTCAAGAGACCCAGTACTTC
few	TRBV29-1	TRBJ1-4	.	CSVCLNRECEKLFF	TGCAGCGTTTGCCTGAACAGGGAATGCGAAAAACTGTTTTTT
.	TRBV29-1	TRBJ2-7	TRBD1	CSAMDRFLLEQYF	TGCAGCGCCATGGACAGGTTCCTCCTCGAGCAGTACTTC
.	TRBV6-6	TRBJ2-6	.	CASLGANVLTF	TGTGCCAGCCTTGGGGCCAACGTCCTGACTTTC
many	TRBV7-2	TRBJ2-1	TRBD2	CASSLRGTTNTEQFF	TGTGCCAGCAGCTTACGTGGGACTACCAACACTGAGCAGTTCTTC
.	TRBV11-2	TRBJ2-1	.	CASSLRLDPYNEQFF	TGTGCCAGCAGCCTTCGGCTAGATCCCTACAATGAGCAGTTCTTC
.	TRBV10-2	TRBJ1-6	.	CASSEGGLSYNSPLHF	TGCGCCAGCAGTGAGGGGGGGCTCTCCTATAATTCACCCCTCCACTTT
once	TRBV6-5	TRBJ2-3	.	CASSYFGQSTDTQYF	TGTGCCAGCAGTTACTTTGGACAGAGCACAGATACGCAGTATTTT
.	TRBV9	TRBJ2-3	.	CASSVRDTQYF	TGTGCCAGCAGCGTAAGAGATACGCAGTATTTT
many	TRBV7-9	TRBJ2-7	TRBD1	CASSLGQGAYEQYF	TGTGCCAGCAGCTTAGGACAGGGGGCCTACGAGCAGTACTTC
few	TRBV4-2	TRBJ2-7	.	CASSPSTASYEQYF	TGTGCCAGCAGCCCCTCGACGGCCTCCTACGAGCAGTACTTC
.	TRBV4-3	TRBJ2-2	.	CASSRAGGANTGELFF	TGCGCCAGCAGCCGAGCCGGCGGCGCTAACACCGGGGAGCTGTTTTTT
.	TRBV6-1	TRBJ2-5	.	CASSPGPDVGTQYF	TGTGCCAGCAGTCCGGGACCGGACGTAGGGACCCAGTACTTC
.	TRBV5-1	TRBJ2-1	TRBD2	CASSLGSGNSYNEQFF	TGCGCCAGCAGCTTGGGCAGCGGGAACTCCTACAATGAGCAGTTCTTC